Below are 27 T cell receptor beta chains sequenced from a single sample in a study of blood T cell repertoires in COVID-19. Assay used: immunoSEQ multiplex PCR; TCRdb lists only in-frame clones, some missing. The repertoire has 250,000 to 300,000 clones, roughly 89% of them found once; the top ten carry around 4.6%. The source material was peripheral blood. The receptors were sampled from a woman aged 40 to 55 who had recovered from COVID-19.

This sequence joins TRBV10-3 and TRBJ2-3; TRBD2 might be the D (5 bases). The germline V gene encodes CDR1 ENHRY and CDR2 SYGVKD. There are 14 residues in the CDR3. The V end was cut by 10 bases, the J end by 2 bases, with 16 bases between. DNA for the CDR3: TGTGCCACCCTGGACGGGGTTAACACAGATACGCAGTATTTT. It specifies CATLDGVNTDTQYF.

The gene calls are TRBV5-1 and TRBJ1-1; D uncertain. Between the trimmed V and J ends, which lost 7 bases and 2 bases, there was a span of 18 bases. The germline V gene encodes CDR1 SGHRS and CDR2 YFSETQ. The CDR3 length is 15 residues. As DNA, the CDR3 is TGCGCCAGCTCCCTGGCGGCAGTGAGCAACACTGAAGCTTTCTTT. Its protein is CASSLAAVSNTEAFF. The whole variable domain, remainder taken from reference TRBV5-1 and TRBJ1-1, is KAGVTQTPRYLIKTRGQQVTLSCSPISGHRSVSWYQQTPGQGLQFLFEYFSETQRNKGNFPGRFSGRQFSNSRSEMNVSTLELGDSALYLCASSLAAVSNTEAFFGQGTRLTVV.

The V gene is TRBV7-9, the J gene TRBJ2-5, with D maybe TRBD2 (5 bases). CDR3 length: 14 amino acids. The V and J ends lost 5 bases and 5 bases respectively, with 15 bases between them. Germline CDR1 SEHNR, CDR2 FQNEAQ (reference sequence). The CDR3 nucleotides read TGTGCCAGCAGCCCCTGGGATCGAGGGGAGACCCAGTACTTC. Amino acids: CASSPWDRGETQYF.

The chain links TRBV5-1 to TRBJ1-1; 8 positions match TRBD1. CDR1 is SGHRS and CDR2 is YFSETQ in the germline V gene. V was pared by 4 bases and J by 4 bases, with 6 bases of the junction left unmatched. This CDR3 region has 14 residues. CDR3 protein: CASSDTGGTTEAFF. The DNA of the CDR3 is TGCGCCAGCAGCGACACAGGGGGGACCACTGAAGCTTTCTTT.

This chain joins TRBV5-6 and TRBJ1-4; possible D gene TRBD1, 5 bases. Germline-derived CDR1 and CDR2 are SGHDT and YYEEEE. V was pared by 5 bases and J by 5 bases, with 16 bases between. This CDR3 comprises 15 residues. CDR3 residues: CASSPTGDYNEKLFF. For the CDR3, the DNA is TGTGCCAGCAGTCCCACCGGGGACTACAATGAAAAACTGTTTTTT.

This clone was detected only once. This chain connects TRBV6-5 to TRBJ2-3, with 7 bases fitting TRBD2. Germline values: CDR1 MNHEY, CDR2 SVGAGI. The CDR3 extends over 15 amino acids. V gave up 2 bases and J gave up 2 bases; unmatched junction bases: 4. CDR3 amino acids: CASSYGAGYTDTQYF. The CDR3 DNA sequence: TGTGCCAGCAGTTACGGAGCGGGGTACACAGATACGCAGTATTTT.

The CDR3: CASSILGRGNQPQHF. The DNA for the CDR3 is TGTGCCAGTAGTATTTTAGGGAGGGGTAATCAGCCCCAGCATTTT. The chain is built from TRBV19 and TRBJ1-5, with D possibly being TRBD1 (5 bases). CDR3 length: 15 residues. V was clipped by 3 bases and J by 4 bases, with 13 bases between them. CDR1 is LNHDA and CDR2 is SQIVND in the germline V gene (reference sequence).

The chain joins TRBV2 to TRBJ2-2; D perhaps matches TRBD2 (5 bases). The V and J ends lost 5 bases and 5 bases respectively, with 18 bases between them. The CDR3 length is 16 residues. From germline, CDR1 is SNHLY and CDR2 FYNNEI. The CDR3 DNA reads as TGTGCCAGCAGTCAGTCGGACTTCATAAATACCGGGGAGCTGTTTTTT. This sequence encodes CASSQSDFINTGELFF.

The CDR3 protein is CASSLPAWEDTEAFF. CDR3 DNA sequence: TGTGCCAGCAGCTTACCCGCCTGGGAGGACACTGAAGCTTTCTTT. The rearrangement joins TRBV7-9 to TRBJ1-1; no definite D call. From germline, CDR1 is SEHNR and CDR2 FQNEAQ (reference sequence). This CDR3 has 15 residues. Trimming stripped 2 bases from V and 3 bases from J, with 13 bases between.

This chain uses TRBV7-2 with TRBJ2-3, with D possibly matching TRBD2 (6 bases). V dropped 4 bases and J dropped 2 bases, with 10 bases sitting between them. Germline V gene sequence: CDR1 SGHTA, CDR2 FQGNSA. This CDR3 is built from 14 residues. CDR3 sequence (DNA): TGTGCCAGCAGCTGGAGGGGCTCCACAGATACGCAGTATTTT. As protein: CASSWRGSTDTQYF.

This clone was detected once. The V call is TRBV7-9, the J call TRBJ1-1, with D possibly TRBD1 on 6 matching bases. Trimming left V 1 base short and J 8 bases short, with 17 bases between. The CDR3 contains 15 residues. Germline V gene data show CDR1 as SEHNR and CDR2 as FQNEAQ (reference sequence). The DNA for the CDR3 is TGTGCCAGCAGCTTAGGAGGAGGACAGCTCGGCGAAGCTTTCTTT. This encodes CASSLGGGQLGEAFF.

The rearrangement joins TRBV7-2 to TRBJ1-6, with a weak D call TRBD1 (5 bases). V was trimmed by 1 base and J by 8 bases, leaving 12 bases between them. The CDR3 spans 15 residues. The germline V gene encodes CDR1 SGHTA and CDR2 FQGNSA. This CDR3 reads CASSLEVREYSPLHF. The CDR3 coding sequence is TGTGCCAGCAGCTTAGAAGTCAGGGAATATTCACCCCTCCACTTT.

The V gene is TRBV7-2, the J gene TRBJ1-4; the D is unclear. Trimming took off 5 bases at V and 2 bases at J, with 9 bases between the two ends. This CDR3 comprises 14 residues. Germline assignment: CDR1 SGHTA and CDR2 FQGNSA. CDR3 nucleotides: TGTGCCAGCAGCCCCTACCGCACTAATGAAAAACTGTTTTTT. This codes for CASSPYRTNEKLFF.

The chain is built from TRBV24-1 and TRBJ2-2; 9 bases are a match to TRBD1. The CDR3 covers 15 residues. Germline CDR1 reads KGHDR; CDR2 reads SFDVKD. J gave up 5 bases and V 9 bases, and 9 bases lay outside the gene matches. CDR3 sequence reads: CATGTGSAWTGELFF. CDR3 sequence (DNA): TGTGCCACCGGGACAGGGTCGGCGTGGACCGGGGAGCTGTTTTTT.

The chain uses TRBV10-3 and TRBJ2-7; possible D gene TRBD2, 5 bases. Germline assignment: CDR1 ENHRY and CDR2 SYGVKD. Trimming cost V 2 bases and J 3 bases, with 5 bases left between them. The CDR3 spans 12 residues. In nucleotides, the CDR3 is TGTGCCATCAGTGAGGGAGGCTACGAGCAGTACTTC. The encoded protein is CAISEGGYEQYF.

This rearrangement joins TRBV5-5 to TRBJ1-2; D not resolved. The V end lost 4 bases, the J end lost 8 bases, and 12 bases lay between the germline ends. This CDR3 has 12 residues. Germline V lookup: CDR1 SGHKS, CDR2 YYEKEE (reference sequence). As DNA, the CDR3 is TGTGCCAGCAGCCTCACCTCGGGGGGCTACACCTTC. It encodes CASSLTSGGYTF.

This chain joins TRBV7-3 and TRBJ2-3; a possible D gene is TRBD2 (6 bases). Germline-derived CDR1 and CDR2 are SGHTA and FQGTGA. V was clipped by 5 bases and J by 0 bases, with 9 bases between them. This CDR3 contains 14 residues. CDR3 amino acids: CASSPGTSTDTQYF. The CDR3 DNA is TGTGCCAGCAGCCCGGGGACTAGCACAGATACGCAGTATTTT.

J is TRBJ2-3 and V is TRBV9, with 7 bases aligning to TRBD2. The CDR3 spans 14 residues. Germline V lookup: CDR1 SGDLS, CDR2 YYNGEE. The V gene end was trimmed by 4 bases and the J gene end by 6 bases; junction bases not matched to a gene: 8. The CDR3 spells CASSWEGSYDTQYF. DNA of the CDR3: TGTGCCAGCAGCTGGGAGGGCTCTTATGATACGCAGTATTTT.

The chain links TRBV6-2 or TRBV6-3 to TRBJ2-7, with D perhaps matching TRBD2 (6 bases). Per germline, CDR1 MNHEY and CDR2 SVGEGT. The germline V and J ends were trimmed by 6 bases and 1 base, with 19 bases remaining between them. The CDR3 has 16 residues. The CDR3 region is CASSEIPGSRSYEQYV. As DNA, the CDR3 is TGTGCCAGCAGCGAAATCCCCGGGAGTAGATCCTACGAGCAGTACGTC.

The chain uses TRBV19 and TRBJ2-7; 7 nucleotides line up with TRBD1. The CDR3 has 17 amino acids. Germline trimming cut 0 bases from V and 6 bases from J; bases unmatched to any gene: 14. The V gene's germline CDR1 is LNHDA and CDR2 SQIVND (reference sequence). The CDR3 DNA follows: TGTGCCAGTAGTATAGATAGCCCGCCGGGACAGTACTCCGAGCAGTACTTC. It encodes CASSIDSPPGQYSEQYF. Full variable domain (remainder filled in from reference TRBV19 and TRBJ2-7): DGGITQSPKYLFRKEGQNVTLSCEQNLNHDAMYWYRQDPGQGLRLIYYSQIVNDFQKGDIAEGYSVSREKKESFPLTVTSAQKNPTAFYLCASSIDSPPGQYSEQYFGPGTRLTVT.

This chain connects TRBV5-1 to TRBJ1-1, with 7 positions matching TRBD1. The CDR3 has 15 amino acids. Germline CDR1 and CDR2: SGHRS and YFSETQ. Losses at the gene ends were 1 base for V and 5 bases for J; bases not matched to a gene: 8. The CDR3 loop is CASSLPRTGTTEAFF. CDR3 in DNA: TGCGCCAGCAGCTTGCCCCGGACAGGAACGACTGAAGCTTTCTTT. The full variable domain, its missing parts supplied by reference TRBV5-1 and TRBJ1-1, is KAGVTQTPRYLIKTRGQQVTLSCSPISGHRSVSWYQQTPGQGLQFLFEYFSETQRNKGNFPGRFSGRQFSNSRSEMNVSTLELGDSALYLCASSLPRTGTTEAFFGQGTRLTVV.

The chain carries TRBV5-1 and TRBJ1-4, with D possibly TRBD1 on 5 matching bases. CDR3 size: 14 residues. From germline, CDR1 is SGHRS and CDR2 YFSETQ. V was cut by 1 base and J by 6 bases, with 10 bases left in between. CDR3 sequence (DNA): TGCGCCAGCAGCTTGACAGGAATTCATGAAAAACTGTTTTTT. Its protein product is CASSLTGIHEKLFF.

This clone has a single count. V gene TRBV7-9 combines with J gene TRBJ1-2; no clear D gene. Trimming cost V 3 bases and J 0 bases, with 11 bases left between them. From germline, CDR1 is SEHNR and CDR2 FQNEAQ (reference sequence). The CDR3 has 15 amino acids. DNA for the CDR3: TGTGCCAGCAGCTTGTACACGAGGCCTAACTATGGCTACACCTTC. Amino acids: CASSLYTRPNYGYTF.

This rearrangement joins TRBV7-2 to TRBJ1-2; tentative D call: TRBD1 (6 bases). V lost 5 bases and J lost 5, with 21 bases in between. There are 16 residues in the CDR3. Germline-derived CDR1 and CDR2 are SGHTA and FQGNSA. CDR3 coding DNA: TGTGCCAGCAGCCCTCTAGGGGGTCCTTATTATTATGGCTACACCTTC. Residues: CASSPLGGPYYYGYTF.

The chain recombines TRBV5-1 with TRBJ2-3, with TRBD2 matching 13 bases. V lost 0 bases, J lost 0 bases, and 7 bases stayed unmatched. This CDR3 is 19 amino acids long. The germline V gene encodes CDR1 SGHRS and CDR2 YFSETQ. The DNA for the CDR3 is TGCGCCAGCAGCTTGGTTGGGACTAGCGGGGCCGGTAGCACAGATACGCAGTATTTT. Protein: CASSLVGTSGAGSTDTQYF.

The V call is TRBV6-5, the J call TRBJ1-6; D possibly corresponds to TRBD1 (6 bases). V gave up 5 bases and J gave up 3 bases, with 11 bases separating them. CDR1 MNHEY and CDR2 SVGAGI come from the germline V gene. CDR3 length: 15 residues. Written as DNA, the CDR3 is TGTGCCAGCAGTCAGGGGCCGCTCTATAATTCACCCCTCCACTTT. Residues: CASSQGPLYNSPLHF.

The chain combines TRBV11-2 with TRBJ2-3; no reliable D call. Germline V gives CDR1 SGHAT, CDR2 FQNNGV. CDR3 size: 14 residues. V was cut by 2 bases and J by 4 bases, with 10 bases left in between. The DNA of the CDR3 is TGTGCCAGCAGCTTATTTACTGCGCCAGATACGCAGTATTTT. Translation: CASSLFTAPDTQYF.